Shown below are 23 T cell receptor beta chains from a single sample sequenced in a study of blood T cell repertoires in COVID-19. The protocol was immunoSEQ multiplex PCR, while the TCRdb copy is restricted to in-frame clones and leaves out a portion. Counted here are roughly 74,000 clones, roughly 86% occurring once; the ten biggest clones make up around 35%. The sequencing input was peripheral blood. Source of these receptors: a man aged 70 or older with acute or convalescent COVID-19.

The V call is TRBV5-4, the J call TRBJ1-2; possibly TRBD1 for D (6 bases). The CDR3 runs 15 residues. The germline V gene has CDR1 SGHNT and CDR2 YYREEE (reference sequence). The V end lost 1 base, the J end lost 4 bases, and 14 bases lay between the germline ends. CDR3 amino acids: CASSLPTGLSYGYTF. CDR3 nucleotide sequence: TGTGCCAGCAGCTTGCCCACAGGGCTCAGCTATGGCTACACCTTC.

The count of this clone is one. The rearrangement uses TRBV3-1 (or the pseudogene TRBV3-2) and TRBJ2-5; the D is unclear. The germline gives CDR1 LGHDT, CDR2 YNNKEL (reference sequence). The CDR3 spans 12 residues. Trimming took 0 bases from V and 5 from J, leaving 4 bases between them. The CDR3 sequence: CASSQDRETQYF. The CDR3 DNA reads TGTGCCAGCAGCCAAGATCGGGAGACCCAGTACTTC.

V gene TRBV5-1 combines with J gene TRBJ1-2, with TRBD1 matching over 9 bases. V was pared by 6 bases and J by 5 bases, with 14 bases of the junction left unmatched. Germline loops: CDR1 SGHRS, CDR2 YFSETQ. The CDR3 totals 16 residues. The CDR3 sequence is CASKPPGTGSVYGYTF. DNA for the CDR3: TGCGCCAGCAAACCTCCGGGGACAGGGAGTGTTTATGGCTACACCTTC.

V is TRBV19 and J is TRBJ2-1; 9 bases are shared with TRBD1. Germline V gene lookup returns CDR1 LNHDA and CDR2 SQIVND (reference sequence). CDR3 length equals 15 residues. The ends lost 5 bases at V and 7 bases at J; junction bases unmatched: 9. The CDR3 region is CASSLMGTGKNEQFF. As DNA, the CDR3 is TGTGCCAGTAGTTTAATGGGGACAGGGAAGAATGAGCAGTTCTTC.

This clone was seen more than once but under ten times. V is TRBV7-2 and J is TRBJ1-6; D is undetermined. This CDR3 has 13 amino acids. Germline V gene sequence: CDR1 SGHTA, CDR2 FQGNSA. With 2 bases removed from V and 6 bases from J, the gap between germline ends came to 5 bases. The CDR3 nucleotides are TGTGCCAGCAGCTTATTCATTAATTCACCCCTCCACTTT. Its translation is CASSLFINSPLHF.

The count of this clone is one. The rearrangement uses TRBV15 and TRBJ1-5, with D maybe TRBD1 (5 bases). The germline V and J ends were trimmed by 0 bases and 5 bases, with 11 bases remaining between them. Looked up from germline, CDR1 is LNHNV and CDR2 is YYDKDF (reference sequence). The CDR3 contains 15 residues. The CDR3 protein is CATSRDWVTDQPQHF. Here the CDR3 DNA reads TGTGCCACCAGCAGAGATTGGGTGACAGATCAGCCCCAGCATTTT.

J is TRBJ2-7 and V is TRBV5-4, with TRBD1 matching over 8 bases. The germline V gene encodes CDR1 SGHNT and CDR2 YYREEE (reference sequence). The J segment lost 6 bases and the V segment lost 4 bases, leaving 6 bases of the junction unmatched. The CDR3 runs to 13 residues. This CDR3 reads CASSIGQGSEQYF. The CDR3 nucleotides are TGTGCCAGCAGCATAGGACAGGGAAGCGAGCAGTACTTC.

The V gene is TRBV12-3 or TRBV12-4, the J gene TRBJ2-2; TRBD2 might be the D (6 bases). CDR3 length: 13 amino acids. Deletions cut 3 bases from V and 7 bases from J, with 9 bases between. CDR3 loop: CASSFQGGGELFF. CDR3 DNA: TGTGCCAGCAGTTTCCAGGGAGGCGGGGAGCTGTTTTTT.

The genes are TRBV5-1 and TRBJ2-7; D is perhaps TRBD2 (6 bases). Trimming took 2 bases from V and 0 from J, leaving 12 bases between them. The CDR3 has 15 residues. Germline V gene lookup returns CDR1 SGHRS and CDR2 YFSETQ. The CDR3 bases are TGCGCCAGCAGCTTTTTGGGGACTGACTCCTACGAGCAGTACTTC. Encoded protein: CASSFLGTDSYEQYF.

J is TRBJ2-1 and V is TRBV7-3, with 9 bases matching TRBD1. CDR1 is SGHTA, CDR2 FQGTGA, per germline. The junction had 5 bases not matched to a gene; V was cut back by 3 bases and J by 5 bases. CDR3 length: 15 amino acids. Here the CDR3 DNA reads TGTGCCAGCAGCTTGGGGGACAGGGCAAACAATGAGCAGTTCTTC. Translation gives CASSLGDRANNEQFF. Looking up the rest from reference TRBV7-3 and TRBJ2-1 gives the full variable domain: GAGVSQTPSNKVTEKGKYVELRCDPISGHTALYWYRQSLGQGPEFLIYFQGTGAADDSGLPNDRFFAVRPEGSVSTLKIQRTERGDSAVYLCASSLGDRANNEQFFGPGTRLTVL.

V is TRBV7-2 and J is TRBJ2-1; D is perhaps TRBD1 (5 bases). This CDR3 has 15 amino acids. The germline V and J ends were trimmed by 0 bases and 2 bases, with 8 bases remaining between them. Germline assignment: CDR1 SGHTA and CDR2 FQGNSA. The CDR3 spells CASSLARAPYNEQFF. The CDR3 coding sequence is TGTGCCAGCAGCTTAGCCAGGGCCCCCTACAATGAGCAGTTCTTC.

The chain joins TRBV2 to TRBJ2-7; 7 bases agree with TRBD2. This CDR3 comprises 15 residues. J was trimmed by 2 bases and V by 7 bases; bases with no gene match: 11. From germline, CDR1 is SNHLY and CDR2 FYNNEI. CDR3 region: CASTKGSGGTYEQYF. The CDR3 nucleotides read TGTGCCAGCACCAAGGGGTCGGGAGGCACCTACGAGCAGTACTTC.

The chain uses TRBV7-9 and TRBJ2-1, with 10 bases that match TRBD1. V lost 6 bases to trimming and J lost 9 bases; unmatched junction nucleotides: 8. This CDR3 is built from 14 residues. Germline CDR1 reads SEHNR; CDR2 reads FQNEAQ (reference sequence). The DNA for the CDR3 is TGTGCCAGCAGAGCAACCGGGACAGGGGTTGAGCAGTTCTTC. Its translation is CASRATGTGVEQFF.

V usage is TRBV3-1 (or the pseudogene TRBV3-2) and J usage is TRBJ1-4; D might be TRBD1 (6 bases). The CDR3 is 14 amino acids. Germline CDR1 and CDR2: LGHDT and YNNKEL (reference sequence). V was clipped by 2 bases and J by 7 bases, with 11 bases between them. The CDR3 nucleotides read TGTGCCAGCAGCCAACGGGGGGCGGGTGAAAAACTGTTTTTT. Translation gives CASSQRGAGEKLFF.

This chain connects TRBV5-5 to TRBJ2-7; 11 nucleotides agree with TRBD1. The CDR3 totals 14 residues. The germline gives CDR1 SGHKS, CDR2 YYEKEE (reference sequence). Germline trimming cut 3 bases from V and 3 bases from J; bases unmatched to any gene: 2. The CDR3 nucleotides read TGTGCCAGCAGCTGGGGACAGGGGGTCTACGAGCAGTACTTC. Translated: CASSWGQGVYEQYF.

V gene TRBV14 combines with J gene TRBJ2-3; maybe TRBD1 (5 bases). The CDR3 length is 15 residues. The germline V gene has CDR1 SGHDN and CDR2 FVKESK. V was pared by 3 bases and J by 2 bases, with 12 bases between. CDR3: CASSHRQLDTDTQYF. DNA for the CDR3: TGTGCCAGCAGCCACCGACAGCTCGACACAGATACGCAGTATTTT.

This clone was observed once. CDR3 in amino acids: CASSLLAGTYNEQFF. The CDR3 DNA reads as TGTGCCAGCAGCCTACTAGCGGGAACCTACAATGAGCAGTTCTTC. The rearrangement joins TRBV3-1 (or the pseudogene TRBV3-2) to TRBJ2-1; 10 positions match TRBD2. V lost 4 bases, J lost 2 bases, and 2 bases stayed unmatched. CDR3 length: 15 amino acids. The germline CDR1 and CDR2 sequences are LGHDT and YNNKEL (reference sequence).

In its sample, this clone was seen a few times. CDR3 DNA: TGTGCCAGCAGCTCTCCTAGCGGGAGGGCCCTTAATGAGCAGTTCTTC. Its translation: CASSSPSGRALNEQFF. The rearrangement joins TRBV27 to TRBJ2-1, with 12 positions matching TRBD2. The CDR3 is made up of 16 amino acids. Losses at the gene ends were 6 bases for V and 7 bases for J; bases not matched to a gene: 10. Germline V gene sequence: CDR1 MNHEY, CDR2 SMNVEV (reference sequence).

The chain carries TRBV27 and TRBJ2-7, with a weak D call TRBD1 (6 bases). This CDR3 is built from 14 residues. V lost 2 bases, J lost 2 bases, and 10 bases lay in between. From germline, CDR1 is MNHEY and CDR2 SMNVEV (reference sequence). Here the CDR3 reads CASSLGQGPYEQYF. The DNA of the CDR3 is TGTGCCAGCAGTTTAGGGCAGGGGCCCTACGAGCAGTACTTC.

The CDR3 DNA is TGTGCCAGCAGCCAAGCAGGTTTTTACTACGAGCAGTACTTC. This gives the protein CASSQAGFYYEQYF. The chain is built from TRBV3-1 (or the pseudogene TRBV3-2) and TRBJ2-7; no definite D call. The germline V and J ends were trimmed by 1 base and 3 bases, with 10 bases remaining between them. There are 14 residues in the CDR3. Germline CDR1 reads LGHDT; CDR2 reads YNNKEL (reference sequence).

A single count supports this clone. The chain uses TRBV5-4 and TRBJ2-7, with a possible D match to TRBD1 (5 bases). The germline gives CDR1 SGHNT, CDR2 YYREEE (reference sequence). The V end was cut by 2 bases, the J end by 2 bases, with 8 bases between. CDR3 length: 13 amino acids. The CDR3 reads CASSLRTTYEQYF. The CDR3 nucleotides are TGTGCCAGCAGCTTACGGACAACCTACGAGCAGTACTTC.

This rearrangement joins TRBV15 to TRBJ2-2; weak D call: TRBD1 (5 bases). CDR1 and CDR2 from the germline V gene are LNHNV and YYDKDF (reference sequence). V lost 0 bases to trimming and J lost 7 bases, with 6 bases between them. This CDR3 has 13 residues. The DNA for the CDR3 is TGTGCCACCAGCAGAGATCAGGGCGGGGAGCTGTTTTTT. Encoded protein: CATSRDQGGELFF.

The CDR3 protein is CASSQGTSGGYNEQFF. The CDR3 coding sequence is TGCGCCAGCAGCCAAGGGACTAGCGGGGGGTACAATGAGCAGTTCTTC. The chain links TRBV4-1 to TRBJ2-1, with TRBD2 identical over 14 bases. Trimming removed 1 base from V and 4 bases from J; junction bases left unmatched: 0. The CDR3 totals 16 residues. CDR1 is MGHRA and CDR2 is YSYEKL in the germline V gene.